This record concerns one T cell receptor beta chain sequence. This clone occurred once. Its antigen specificity is not known. Base qualities are not recorded, but no much larger clone differs from it by a single base. These data originate in a study of cytomegalovirus exposure and HLA in healthy donors (dated by TCRdb to the late 2010s). About the full investigation: An earlier analysis of 550 to 700 of the donors reported 250 to 300 Gb of sequence data and about 100 million unique TCR beta sequences from 150 million to 200 million T cells. An early release that covered some 640 HLA-typed donors contained 250 to 350 gigabases of sequencing data and tens of millions of unique TCR sequences. Of the 398 genotyped donors, approximately 80% fell in the genetic ancestry cluster associated with self-reported Caucasian donors. The study was designed to test whether signatures of past pathogen exposure could be identified by cataloging public T cell receptors. The study used immunosequencing to profile the T cell repertoires of about 670 subjects and linked those repertoires to cytomegalovirus serostatus. Besides the first cohort of hundreds of subjects, a separate validation cohort made up of 90 to 150 different subjects was used. The study combined high-throughput TCR immunosequencing, statistical association of individual TCRs with disease status, and machine learning to predict cytomegalovirus infection status. To study patterns of TCR occurrence, a later analysis re-analyzed previously published TCR beta repertoires from 550 to 800 donors and added high-resolution HLA genotyping. Rather than drawing on any new phenotypic data, the later analysis identified candidate immune exposures from TCR beta sequences and the way those sequences occurred across donors. An earlier analysis of approximately 630 of the donors applied high-throughput TCR beta sequencing to assess whether each TCR beta V gene segment acted as functional or pseudogenic. Donor age, sex, ethnicity and CMV serostatus were collected together with the repertoire data. A later genetic analysis took genome-wide SNP genotypes for about 55% of the roughly 700 donors and used that subset as a discovery cohort. All discovery cohort repertoires had been generated using a single sequencing platform. Both class I and class II loci were covered by HLA typing, at four-digit resolution. Typing coverage varied by locus: roughly 620-630 donors for A, B, C, DRB1 and DQB1; about 520 for DQA1; about 590 for DPA1; 400 to 480 for DPB1. A few DR-DQ haplotypes were handled as single units for association and clustering because linkage in the cohort was strong. On average, 235,054 unique TCR beta nucleotide sequences were sequenced per donor among 398 genotyped donors of the cohort, with roughly 18% of those sequences being non-productive. The paper as a whole reports these results and caveats: In a later analysis, some 18,000 TCR beta sequences were associated with specific HLA alleles at a false discovery rate of 0.05. A further reported finding was that TCR beta sequences accurately predicted the HLA-A and HLA-B alleles for most subjects in the first cohort. The classifier was reported to diagnose cytomegalovirus status with high specificity and sensitivity in both the original cohort and the validation cohort. In vitro tests confirmed that a few of the cytomegalovirus-associated TCR beta chains recognize cytomegalovirus antigens. Because HLA typing was missing for some donors at each locus, association tests included only the typed subset. In a later analysis, several top co-occurrence clusters were reported to appear linked to parvovirus B19, influenza, CMV and Epstein-Barr virus. A total of 164 TCR beta chains were listed by the study as associated with cytomegalovirus. An association between a missense DCLRE1C variant and V-gene and J-gene trimming of TCR beta chains was found in a later genetic analysis and replicated in an independent cohort. In a later analysis, HLA-associated TCR beta chains were found to be more clonally expanded and to have lower generation probabilities than equally common non-associated chains. According to a later genetic analysis, donors in an Asian-associated ancestry cluster had fewer N-insertions in productive TCRs than the approximately 690-donor mean. An earlier analysis of around 540 of the donors showed that most TCR beta V segments appeared in productive rearrangements either about 87% or about 30% of the time, which broadly matched IMGT annotations. While some public TCRs were present in many individuals, most TCR sequences turned up only very rarely across donors. Only TCR beta chains were sequenced in this cohort, and the absence of alpha or paired-chain data limited detectable features. The earlier analysis of some 540 of the donors excluded 15 to 20 rarely observed V segments, including chromosome 9 orphons, because counts were too low. The presence/absence analyses assumed that sequencing depth was roughly uniform across donors, and that assumption may not be true. Most CMV-associated TCR beta chains appeared to be HLA-restricted in a later analysis, and the HLA associations seemed to be driven largely by CMV exposure. Strong co-occurrence of HLA alleles, especially DR and DQ, made assigning TCR associations to individual alleles difficult. Some IMGT-functional V segments, including TRBV6-2 and TRBV6-3, could not be told apart with the 87-base-pair reads, so those segments were excluded. Linkage disequilibrium might explain the correlated functional status among segregating V segments, but an unknown experimental factor could not be ruled out. A group of highly shared sequence variants was considered likely to be a technical artifact of the sequencing pipeline. It was suggested by the authors that the approach could potentially be generalized to other disease states and immunological phenotypes. For the cohort, immune exposure information was limited to CMV serostatus. A later analysis found that TCR association rates varied across HLA loci, with DRB1 alleles showing the most associated TCRs and HLA-C alleles the fewest.

The germline V gene yields LGHNA for CDR1 and YNFKEQ for CDR2. The CDR3 spans 13 residues, from the cysteine through the phenylalanine. Of all the DNA, just the CDR3 is kept, 39 bases in frame from base 1. The trim is 1 base for V and 4 bases for J, with a gap of 7 bases between the germline ends. The library was produced with the immunoSEQ multiplex PCR assay. A mixture of 60 forward primers for TCR Vbeta segments and 13 reverse primers for TCR Jbeta segments was used in the multiplex PCR. The CDR3 region of rearranged TCR beta genes was amplified from genomic DNA by a multiplex PCR assay. Amplified TCR beta libraries were sequenced as 87-base-pair reads on the Illumina HiSeq System. The authors' pipeline ran thus. In a later analysis, tens of millions of unique TCR beta chains were counted across the 650 to 700 repertoires, and around 10 million of these chains were shared by at least two donors. Raw reads were error-corrected and collapsed into unique sequences with a nearest-neighbor algorithm that merged closely related sequences to remove PCR and sequencing errors. To assign V, D and J gene segments, CDR3 sequences were aligned to IMGT reference sequences. For a sequence to be retained, a match of at least six nucleotides to both a V gene segment and a J gene segment was required. Rearrangements were called productive when the CDR3 lacked stop codons and stayed in frame with V and J; all others were non-productive. CDR3 was defined by IMGT convention, running from the second conserved V-encoded cysteine to the conserved J-encoded phenylalanine. Sequences without an unambiguous match to a single V gene segment were excluded from the earlier analysis of approximately 600 of the donors. An earlier analysis of several hundred of the donors classified V segments as functional when productive rearrangements were above 56.7% and as segregating when the standard deviation between donors was above 5%. A statistical classification framework was built for diagnosing cytomegalovirus status from the catalog of TCR beta chain sequences. A later analysis assigned V and J genes by comparing TCR nucleotide sequences with IMGT/GENE-DB human TR gene sequences. In a later analysis, CDR3 sequences and most-parsimonious VDJ recombination scenarios were assigned using the TCRdist pipeline. In a later analysis, each TCR beta chain was defined by its CDR3 amino acid sequence together with its V-gene family, and reads lacking a unique V-gene family were excluded. To address suspected cross-contamination and a sequencing artifact, a later analysis removed 592 highly shared, low-generation-probability nucleotide sequences. A later analysis calculated a clonal expansion index for each public chain from normalized within-repertoire ranks of inferred template counts. Generation probabilities in a later analysis came from a VDJ recombination model fitted to out-of-frame rearrangements, and those results were checked against IGoR. Hypergeometric tests were used in a later analysis to score TCR-TCR, TCR-HLA and TCR-CMV co-occurrence, with a repertoire-size bias correction applied to the TCR pairs. To estimate false discovery rates, a later analysis permuted the HLA or CMV assignments 20 times. In a later analysis, co-occurring TCRs were grouped with DBSCAN, and TCRdist sequence similarity was added when clustering was performed within HLA-allele-positive subsets. Repertoires with fewer than 30,000 or more than 120,000 public chains were left out of co-occurrence clustering, as were about 5 repertoires with anomalous nucleotide sharing. Not all clones reach the TCRdb copy of this immuneACCESS table, which keeps in-frame sequences only. Checked studies attribute under half of the gap to unresolved V genes and leave the rest unexplained. For V, J and clone size, that table is used; D and trimming come from the DNA. The sample profile shows 100,000 or so clones; around four fifths of them were found once. The ten largest account for less than 4% of the sample.

The cohort consisted of hundreds of healthy bone marrow donors. Cohort members were all nominally healthy when sampled, although unrecorded immune exposures were likely present. The donor tested CMV seropositive and was one of the 289 seropositive cohort members. A peripheral blood sample was collected from each donor, and TCR beta sequencing was performed on peripheral blood mononuclear cells. The Qiagen DNeasy Blood Extraction Kit was used to extract genomic DNA from the blood cell samples. Sequencing was performed on PBMCs. The source of this sequence is a man aged 25-45 years in good health and CMV-seropositive. The chain was built from TRBV4-2 and TRBJ2-5; the D gene is perhaps TRBD1, from 5 matching bases. In nucleotides, the sequence is TGTGCCAGCAGCCAAGTTAGGGGAGAGACCCAGTACTTC. Translated, it reads CASSQVRGETQYF.